This is a list of T cell receptor beta chains from one sample in a study of regulatory T cells in long-lasting Graves disease. In TCRdb, the multiplex PCR reads were re-called with MiXCR into one record per CDR3 protein. The repertoire holds about 540,000 distinct CDR3 sequences, roughly 13% seen once, with roughly a tenth in the top ten. The sample also formed part of further work on T cells in Graves' hyperthyroidism and ophthalmopathy.

The source was peripheral blood mononuclear cells (PBMCs), collected at new diagnosis, from a patient treated with antithyroid drugs. These receptors were collected from a man aged 25 to 45 with Graves disease. Each CDR3 is given with its conserved first and last residue. D genes are given only for firm matches. The size field is filled for only some rows; it gives once, few, many or a size class.

j_call v_call d_call clone_size cdr3_nt cdr3_aa
TRBJ2-5 TRBV2 TRBD1 many TGTGCCAGCAACCTCGGGACAGGGAACCAAGAGACCCAGTACTTC CASNLGTGNQETQYF
TRBJ2-2 TRBV6-5 TRBD2 many TGTGCCAGCAGTTACTCGAGAGGGAGACTAGCGGGAGCGGTGGAGCTGTTTTTT CASSYSRGRLAGAVELFF
TRBJ2-3 TRBV5-1 - many TGTGCCAGCAGCCCTTGGAGCACAGATACGCAGTATTTT CASSPWSTDTQYF
TRBJ2-5 TRBV6-2/TRBV6-3 TRBD1 many TGTGCCAGCCAAGGGACAGCCCAAGAGACCCAGTACTTC CASQGTAQETQYF
TRBJ2-5 TRBV2 - few TGTGCCAGCAGTTGGGAGAGCGAGACCCAGTACTTC CASSWESETQYF
TRBJ2-7 TRBV2 - many TGTGCCAGCAGTGAGGGGGCCGGGACCTCCACCTACGAGCAGTACTTC CASSEGAGTSTYEQYF
TRBJ2-5 TRBV3-1 - many TGTGCCAGCAGCCAGGGGGGAGAGACCCAGTACTTC CASSQGGETQYF
TRBJ1-1 TRBV18 - - TGTGCCAGCTCACCGTCCCCCCGGCTCGCTGAAGCTTTCTTT CASSPSPRLAEAFF
TRBJ2-3 TRBV4-1 TRBD2 - TGCGCCAGCAGCCAATTAGCGGGACAGTATTTT CASSQLAGQYF
TRBJ2-1 TRBV19 - few TGTGCCAGTAGTATGGACAGAGAGACCTACAATGAGCAGTTCTTC CASSMDRETYNEQFF
TRBJ2-7 TRBV27 TRBD1 many TGTGCCAGCAGTTTAGAGAAGGGGGCAACCGACGAGCAGTACTTC CASSLEKGATDEQYF
TRBJ1-2 TRBV20-1 - - TGCAGTGCTCTGAAGGTGGGGTCGGTAGAAGGCTACACCTTC CSALKVGSVEGYTF
TRBJ2-2 TRBV25-1 - few TGTGCCAGCAGACCTCACTGGAACACCGGGGAGCTGTTTTTT CASRPHWNTGELFF
TRBJ1-3 TRBV7-8 - many TGTGCCAGCACGGGAAACACCATATATTTT CASTGNTIYF
TRBJ2-7 TRBV25-1 - few TGTGCCAGGTTGTTGAGGGGCGGGCAGTACTTC CARLLRGGQYF
TRBJ2-3 TRBV5-6 - few TGTGCCAGCAGCTCTACGGGACCTGCCGCCGGTACGCAGTATTTT CASSSTGPAAGTQYF
TRBJ2-7 TRBV2 TRBD1 many TGTGCCAGCGGCCAGGCAAGGGGGCCCTACGAGCAGTACTTC CASGQARGPYEQYF
TRBJ2-2 TRBV20-1 - - TGCAGTGCTAGTGCCGGGACAACGAACACCGGGGAGCTGTTTTTT CSASAGTTNTGELFF
TRBJ2-7 TRBV9 - - TGTGCCAGCAGCGTAGCGGCTGCCCCCTACGAGCAGTACTTC CASSVAAAPYEQYF
TRBJ1-4 TRBV27 - many TGTGCCAGCAGCCCTGGCCCAACTCTTAATGAAAAACTGTTTTTT CASSPGPTLNEKLFF
TRBJ2-7 TRBV5-6 TRBD2 few TGTGCCAGCAGCCCCTCTGGCGGGAGACCCTTTTGGGAGCAGTACTTC CASSPSGGRPFWEQYF
TRBJ2-7 TRBV29-1 - few TGCAGCGTTTTCAGGGGCCAAGGTAGAGAGCAGTACTTC CSVFRGQGREQYF
TRBJ2-1 TRBV6-2/TRBV6-3 TRBD2 once TGTGCCAGCAGTCACTTCGGGGGAGGGCCGGGTGAGTTCTTC CASSHFGGGPGEFF
TRBJ1-6 TRBV7-2 TRBD1 few TGTGCCAGCAGCTTATTAGACAGGGGAAATTCACCCCTCCACTTT CASSLLDRGNSPLHF
TRBJ2-7 TRBV29-1 - few TGCAGCGTTGAAGAAGGGGATAGCTACGAGCAGTACTTC CSVEEGDSYEQYF
TRBJ2-7 TRBV20-1 TRBD1 many TGCAGTGCTAGAGCACAGGGGGCTTCCTACGAGCAGTACTTC CSARAQGASYEQYF
TRBJ1-1 TRBV19 - few TGTGCCAGACGTACGGGGGACACTGAAGCTTTCTTT CARRTGDTEAFF
TRBJ1-3 TRBV5-1 - many TGCGCCAGCAGTCTGGGCAACTCTGGAAACACCATATATTTT CASSLGNSGNTIYF
TRBJ2-5 TRBV2 - many TGTGCCAGCAGTCCCCCTGGCGGGGCGGGGGAGACCCAGTACTTC CASSPPGGAGETQYF
TRBJ2-5 TRBV5-4 TRBD2 few TGTGCCAGCAGCCCCCTAGCGGGAGGCTACCAAGAGACCCAGTACTTC CASSPLAGGYQETQYF
TRBJ2-2 TRBV4-2 TRBD2 - TGTGCCAGCAGCCAAGGGGCTAGCGGGAGGACCGGGGAGCTGTTTTTT CASSQGASGRTGELFF
TRBJ2-7 TRBV30 TRBD1 many TGTGCCTGGAGAGGGACAGGGGACTACGAGCAGTACTTC CAWRGTGDYEQYF
TRBJ1-2 TRBV28 TRBD1 many TGTGCCAGCACCATATTACCCCGACAGGGGGGCGGCTACACCTTC CASTILPRQGGGYTF
TRBJ2-7 TRBV3-1 TRBD2 - TGTGCCAGCAGCCAACTGAGAGGCGGCGGGACTAGCGGGAGGTGGTACGAGCAGTACTTC CASSQLRGGGTSGRWYEQYF
TRBJ2-7 TRBV6-2/TRBV6-3 - many TGTGCCAGCAGTTCAGGGGTGGTCGGCAACTACGAGCAGTACTTC CASSSGVVGNYEQYF
TRBJ2-2 TRBV6-1 - - TGTGCCAGCAGTAATCAAGGCCTCGCGAACACCGGGGAGCTGTTTTTT CASSNQGLANTGELFF
TRBJ2-1 TRBV12-3/TRBV12-4 TRBD2 few TGTGCCAGCACTTCACCGCTAGCGGGGGTCTCCTACAATGAGCAGTTCTTC CASTSPLAGVSYNEQFF
TRBJ2-7 TRBV27 - many TGTGCCAGCAGTCCAACAGGGCGGGAGATCGAGCAGTACTTC CASSPTGREIEQYF
TRBJ1-5 TRBV10-3 - many TGTGCCATCAGTGAACTGGCAGGGGAGGTCCAGCCCCAGCATTTT CAISELAGEVQPQHF
TRBJ2-7 TRBV20-1 - few TGCAGTGCTAACGTGCAGGACCATTACGAGCAGTACTTC CSANVQDHYEQYF
TRBJ1-1 TRBV28 - many TGTGCCAGCAGTCCGCCGGGACTGTTGAACACTGAAGCTTTCTTT CASSPPGLLNTEAFF
TRBJ1-4 TRBV10-3 - many TGTGCCATCGCGGCAGGGAGGGGTGAAAAACTGTTTTTT CAIAAGRGEKLFF
TRBJ2-5 TRBV29-1 TRBD1 many TGCAGCGTCGGGACAGGCGGGGAGACCCAGTACTTC CSVGTGGETQYF
TRBJ1-5 TRBV19 TRBD1 - TGTGCCAGTATCCTCACAGGGGGCAATCAGCCCCAGCATTTT CASILTGGNQPQHF
TRBJ1-1 TRBV19 - - TGTGCCAGTAGTCGAATGGTCGGGGCTTTGAACACTGAAGCTTTCTTT CASSRMVGALNTEAFF
TRBJ2-1 TRBV9 - - TGTGCCAGCAGCGTAGAGGGGGACGGTCCCTACAATGAGCAGTTCTTC CASSVEGDGPYNEQFF
TRBJ2-1 TRBV24-1 TRBD2 - TGTGCCACCAGTGATTTGGGACTAGCGGGAGGGAACAATGAGCAGTTCTTC CATSDLGLAGGNNEQFF
TRBJ2-2 TRBV18 - few TGTGCCAGCTCCCAGGAACTAGGGCGCACCGGGGAGCTGTTTTTT CASSQELGRTGELFF
TRBJ1-6 TRBV18 - - TGTGCCAGCTCACCAGGGAATAATTCACCCCTCCACTTT CASSPGNNSPLHF